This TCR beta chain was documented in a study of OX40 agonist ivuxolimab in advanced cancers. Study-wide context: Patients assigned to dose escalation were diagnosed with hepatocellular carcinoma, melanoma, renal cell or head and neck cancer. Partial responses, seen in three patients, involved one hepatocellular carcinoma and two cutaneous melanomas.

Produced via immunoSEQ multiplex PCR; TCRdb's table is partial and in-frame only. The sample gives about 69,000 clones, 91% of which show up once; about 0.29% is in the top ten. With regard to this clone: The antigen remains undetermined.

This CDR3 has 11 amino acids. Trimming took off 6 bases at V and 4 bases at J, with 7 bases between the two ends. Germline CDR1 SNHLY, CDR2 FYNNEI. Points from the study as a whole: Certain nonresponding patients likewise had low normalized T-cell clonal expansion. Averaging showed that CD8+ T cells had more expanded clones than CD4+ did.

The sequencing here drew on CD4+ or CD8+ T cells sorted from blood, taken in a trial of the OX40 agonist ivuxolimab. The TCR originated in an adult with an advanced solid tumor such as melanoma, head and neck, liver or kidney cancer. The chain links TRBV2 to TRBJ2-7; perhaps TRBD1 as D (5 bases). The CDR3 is CASRQGYEQYF. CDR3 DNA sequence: TGTGCCAGCAGGCAGGGTTACGAGCAGTACTTC.